Listed here are 2 T cell receptor beta chains from one sample, sequenced in a study of control samples from healthy donors and cancer patients. Libraries were prepared by immunoSEQ multiplex PCR; TCRdb keeps only in-frame clonotypes and omits some of them. The sample records about 150,000 clones, 94% being singletons. The specimen was blood. All receptors come from a man between 40 and 49 years old in good health.

This clone was picked up one time. Other DNA sequences in this sample translate to the same CDR3. The gene calls are TRBV6-5 and TRBJ1-2, with D unresolved. Trimming removed 5 bases at V and 0 bases at J, with 7 bases between. Germline values: CDR1 MNHEY, CDR2 SVGAGI. The CDR3 is made up of 13 amino acids. The CDR3 loop is CASSTGSNYGYTF. CDR3 sequence (DNA): TGTGCCAGCAGTACGGGATCTAACTATGGCTACACCTTC.

The chain joins TRBV19 to TRBJ1-5; D might be TRBD1 (6 bases). This CDR3 has 14 residues. Looked up from germline, CDR1 is LNHDA and CDR2 is SQIVND (reference sequence). With 7 bases removed from V and 5 bases from J, the gap between germline ends came to 15 bases. The CDR3 coding sequence is TGTGCCAGTACCCCGAGGAGGGGGGATCAGCCCCAGCATTTT. As protein: CASTPRRGDQPQHF.